This T cell receptor beta chain was profiled in a study of blood T cell repertoires in COVID-19. Overall study: Sites across the United States, Italy and Spain contributed samples from acute and convalescent COVID-19. T cells, B-cell-depleted T cells, or PBMCs provided the cDNA or gDNA that served as material.

Original processing methods: Amplifying reference gene primers gave estimates of nucleated cell counts. Assay: immunoSEQ multiplex PCR; the TCRdb copy retains only in-frame clones and omits some. V, J and clone size derive from that table, while D and trimming were established from the DNA sequence. The repertoire holds some 100,000 clones, more than 75% seen once, with approximately 4.8% in the top ten. This clone has only a few counts. One junction end does not reproduce the germline sequence, and a read error may be involved. CDR3 length: 17 amino acids. Germline lookup yields CDR1 SNHLY and CDR2 FYNNEI.

The chain is built from TRBV2 and TRBJ2-7; TRBD2 aligns across 8 bases. This receptor was identified in a woman of 80 years or more with active COVID-19. The sequencing input was peripheral blood. The DNA for the CDR3 is TGTGCCAGCAGCGAAGGACCCCTAGCGGGCCGTACCCACGAGCAGTACTTC. Its protein product is CASSEGPLAGRTHEQYF.